One and the same sample provided the 6 T cell receptor beta chains below, sequenced in a study of blood T cell repertoires in COVID-19. Repertoires were generated with immunoSEQ multiplex PCR, while TCRdb's copy carries only in-frame clones and drops some. In the table there are 6,400 or so clones, 89% of which are singletons. Sequencing input: peripheral blood. The receptors derive from a human donor in a cohort sampled during active COVID-19. The donor label of this sample is uncertain.

The chain recombines TRBV10-3 with TRBJ1-5; D is perhaps TRBD1 (5 bases). The V and J ends lost 8 bases and 0 bases respectively, with 8 bases between them. CDR1 and CDR2 from the germline V gene are ENHRY and SYGVKD. This CDR3 is 13 amino acids long. CDR3 coding DNA: TGTGCCATCCAGGGTAATAGCAATCAGCCCCAGCATTTT. Residues: CAIQGNSNQPQHF.

The rearrangement uses TRBV5-6 and TRBJ2-3; TRBD1 aligns across 9 bases. The length of the CDR3 is 16 residues. Losses at the gene ends were 3 bases for V and 2 bases for J; bases not matched to a gene: 7. The germline gives CDR1 SGHDT, CDR2 YYEEEE. CDR3 DNA sequence: TGTGCCAGCAGCTCATTCGGACAGGGGAACACAGATACGCAGTATTTT. Encoded protein: CASSSFGQGNTDTQYF.

The rearrangement links TRBV3-1 (or the pseudogene TRBV3-2) to TRBJ2-5, with 8 nucleotides matching TRBD1. The CDR3 is made up of 13 amino acids. J gave up 5 bases and V 7 bases, and 6 bases lay outside the gene matches. Per the germline V gene, CDR1 is LGHDT and CDR2 is YNNKEL (reference sequence). In nucleotides, the CDR3 is TGTGCCAGCACCAGGGGGCGGTCGGAGACCCAGTACTTC. This codes for CASTRGRSETQYF.

This clone was observed a handful of times. This chain joins TRBV2 and TRBJ1-2, with D unclear. Trimming left V 3 bases short and J 8 bases short, with 16 bases between. This CDR3 has 14 amino acids. From germline, CDR1 is SNHLY and CDR2 FYNNEI. CDR3 bases: TGTGCCAGCAGTGAGCGGAGCACCGTATGGGGCTACACCTTC. Its protein product is CASSERSTVWGYTF.

This rearrangement joins TRBV19 to TRBJ2-7; weak D call: TRBD2 (5 bases). The CDR3 spans 15 residues. V lost 4 bases and J lost 5, with 18 bases in between. Germline V gene sequence: CDR1 LNHDA, CDR2 SQIVND (reference sequence). CDR3 residues: CASSTGPRVSNEQYF. CDR3 in DNA: TGTGCCAGTAGTACGGGCCCGAGGGTTTCAAACGAGCAGTACTTC.

This rearrangement joins TRBV19 to TRBJ2-1; TRBD2 agrees at 9 bases. The CDR3 has 16 amino acids. V lost 5 bases and J lost 0; bases outside the gene matches: 5. The germline V gene encodes CDR1 LNHDA and CDR2 SQIVND (reference sequence). The CDR3 nucleotides read TGTGCCAGTAGTCGTAGCGGGAGAAGCTCCTACAATGAGCAGTTCTTC. Translation: CASSRSGRSSYNEQFF.